This T cell receptor (beta chain) was found in a study of blood T cell repertoires in COVID-19. Produced via immunoSEQ multiplex PCR; TCRdb's table is partial and in-frame only. This sample carries about 190,000 clones, around 82% of them seen once, and the ten largest clones take roughly 17%. In its sample, this clone was seen once. CDR3 length: 16 residues. Germline trimming cut 7 bases from V and 4 bases from J; bases unmatched to any gene: 13. The germline gives CDR1 SEHNR, CDR2 FQNEAQ (reference sequence). Sample: PBMCs or T cells enriched from blood (not recorded which). The sequence derives from a woman aged 45-65 years with acute COVID-19. The chain combines TRBV7-9 with TRBJ2-5; 9 bases map to TRBD2. The CDR3 DNA reads as TGTGCCAGCAACCCCGCGGGGGGGAGTAATATAGAGACCCAGTACTTC. This encodes CASNPAGGSNIETQYF.